The next 25 T cell receptor beta chains were all read from a single sample in a study of blood T cells in healthy people across ages. PCR was performed a second time for roughly 6 to 12 cycles using a sample-barcoded 5' primer and a J-beta primer mix. TCRdb re-analysed the 5' RACE reads in MiXCR, keeping a single row per CDR3 protein. The sample has fewer than 900,000 distinct CDR3 sequences, about 36% seen once. The sequenced sample was blood. Receptor source: a man aged 18 to 30 in good health.

This clonotype was recorded a few times. J is TRBJ1-1 and V is TRBV28, with D uncertain. Deletions cut 5 bases from V and 3 bases from J, with 13 bases between. The CDR3 runs 14 residues. Germline CDR1 MDHEN, CDR2 SYDVKM. This chain's CDR3 is CASSPTLKHTEAFF. The CDR3 DNA is TGTGCCAGCAGTCCGACGCTGAAACACACTGAAGCTTTCTTT.

The chain combines TRBV12-3 or TRBV12-4 with TRBJ2-7; D is unresolved. CDR3 length equals 12 residues. Between the trimmed V and J ends, which lost 3 bases and 4 bases, there was a span of 7 bases. The CDR3, as DNA: TGTGCCAGCAGTTTGGACGCTTACGAGCAGTACTTC. Its translation: CASSLDAYEQYF.

V gene TRBV2 combines with J gene TRBJ2-2; tentative D call: TRBD1 (6 bases). Germline V gene sequence: CDR1 SNHLY, CDR2 FYNNEI. The CDR3 totals 14 residues. Trimming took 2 bases from V and 7 from J, leaving 11 bases between them. The CDR3 region is CASSELGRGGELFF. The CDR3 coding sequence is TGTGCCAGCAGTGAACTTGGCAGGGGCGGGGAGCTGTTTTTT.

The sample holds a few counts of this clonotype. V usage is TRBV20-1 and J usage is TRBJ2-3; 10 bases map to TRBD2. V was clipped by 5 bases and J by 5 bases; unmatched bases: 10. In germline, CDR1 is DFQATT, CDR2 SNEGSKA (reference sequence). CDR3 size: 15 residues. CDR3 bases: TGCAGTGCTCCACGGACTAGCGGATCAGGAGATACGCAGTATTTT. This encodes CSAPRTSGSGDTQYF.

This clonotype came up a few times. The genes are TRBV5-1 and TRBJ2-7; 9 positions agree with TRBD1. The germline V gene encodes CDR1 SGHRS and CDR2 YFSETQ. This CDR3 is 13 amino acids long. V was clipped by 4 bases and J by 5 bases; unmatched bases: 4. The CDR3 nucleotides read TGCGCCAGCAGCAGCGGGACAGGGAACGAGCAGTACTTC. Translation: CASSSGTGNEQYF. Supplemented by reference TRBV5-1 and TRBJ2-7, the full variable domain reads KAGVTQTPRYLIKTRGQQVTLSCSPISGHRSVSWYQQTPGQGLQFLFEYFSETQRNKGNFPGRFSGRQFSNSRSEMNVSTLELGDSALYLCASSSGTGNEQYFGPGTRLTVT.

The rearrangement links TRBV27 to TRBJ1-3, with D unresolved. The CDR3 has 13 residues. Germline V gene data show CDR1 as MNHEY and CDR2 as SMNVEV (reference sequence). The V and J ends lost 7 bases and 3 bases respectively, with 10 bases between them. The CDR3 here is CASTSGFGNTIYF. CDR3 nucleotide sequence: TGTGCCAGCACTTCTGGGTTTGGAAACACCATATATTTT.

Of note for this clonotype: With a much larger clone just one base away, this may be a read error. The chain uses TRBV4-3 and TRBJ2-7; D unclear. Germline V gene sequence: CDR1 LGHNA, CDR2 YSLEER. The V and J ends lost 0 bases and 0 bases respectively, with 9 bases between them. CDR3 length equals 15 residues. DNA of the CDR3: TGCGCCAGCAGCCAAGATGATGGTTACTCCTACGAGCAGTACTTC. Protein: CASSQDDGYSYEQYF.

This clonotype was found a few times. This sequence joins TRBV5-1 and TRBJ1-2, with a weak D call TRBD1 (5 bases). Trimming shortened V by 6 bases and J by 8 bases, and 14 bases separated the two germline ends. Germline CDR1 is SGHRS and CDR2 is YFSETQ. The CDR3 covers 12 residues. CDR3 bases: TGCGCCAGCAAGGACGGGGACGAAGGCTACACCTTC. Encoded protein: CASKDGDEGYTF.

This sequence joins TRBV5-1 and TRBJ2-4; 7 bases map to TRBD1. J gave up 2 bases and V 0 bases, and 2 bases lay outside the gene matches. The germline V gene encodes CDR1 SGHRS and CDR2 YFSETQ. The CDR3 contains 15 residues. CDR3 sequence reads: CASSLGQGTKNIQYF. For the CDR3, the DNA is TGCGCCAGCAGCTTGGGACAGGGAACCAAAAACATTCAGTACTTC.

This clonotype was seen only a few times. CDR3 coding DNA: TGCAGCGGGGGACACTCAAACACTGAAGCTTTCTTT. Encoded protein: CSGGHSNTEAFF. The chain joins TRBV29-1 to TRBJ1-1; the D gene is possibly TRBD1 (6 bases). CDR1 is SQVTM and CDR2 is ANQGSEA in the germline V gene. This CDR3 is built from 12 residues. Trimming left V 7 bases short and J 2 bases short, with 11 bases between.

The chain couples TRBV6-6 to TRBJ1-1; TRBD1 aligns across 7 bases. After removal of 6 bases from V and 4 bases from J, the junction contained 8 bases not matched to a gene. There are 14 residues in the CDR3. Germline V gene sequence: CDR1 MNHNY, CDR2 SVGAGI (reference sequence). In DNA, the CDR3 is TGTGCCAGCAGACACGACAGGGCTGGCACTGAAGCTTTCTTT. Its translation: CASRHDRAGTEAFF.

This chain joins TRBV12-3 or TRBV12-4 and TRBJ2-3; perhaps TRBD2 as D (7 bases). The germline V and J ends were trimmed by 5 bases and 15 bases, with 27 bases remaining between them. The CDR3 has 15 amino acids. The CDR3: CASSPPGGRADMQYF. CDR3 DNA sequence: TGTGCCAGCAGTCCCCCGGGGGGCCGGGCAGATATGCAATATTTT.

This sequence joins TRBV15 and TRBJ2-2; D may be TRBD2 (6 bases). The germline V and J ends were trimmed by 1 base and 0 bases, with 12 bases remaining between them. Germline V gene data show CDR1 as LNHNV and CDR2 as YYDKDF (reference sequence). The CDR3 sequence is 17 residues long. The CDR3 DNA sequence: TGTGCCACCAGCAGAGGGAGGGCCCAAACGAACACCGGGGAGCTGTTTTTT. It yields the protein CATSRGRAQTNTGELFF. Together with reference TRBV15 and TRBJ2-2, the CDR3 gives the full variable domain: DAMVIQNPRYQVTQFGKPVTLSCSQTLNHNVMYWYQQKSSQAPKLLFHYYDKDFNNEADTPDNFQSRRPNTSFCFLDIRSPGLGDTAMYLCATSRGRAQTNTGELFFGEGSRLTVL.

This clonotype was observed a few times. V gene TRBV19 combines with J gene TRBJ2-1; D is unclear. Germline values: CDR1 LNHDA, CDR2 SQIVND (reference sequence). CDR3 length equals 14 residues. Deletions cut 7 bases from V and 0 bases from J, with 10 bases between. Here the CDR3 reads CASTPASSYNEQFF. CDR3 nucleotide sequence: TGTGCCAGTACGCCGGCAAGCTCCTACAATGAGCAGTTCTTC.

The chain couples TRBV7-3 to TRBJ1-2; TRBD1 is a possible D gene (5 bases). CDR3 length: 15 residues. Deletions cut 1 base from V and 6 bases from J, with 15 bases between. CDR1 is SGHTA and CDR2 is FQGTGA in the germline V gene. The CDR3 protein is CASSLNAGTPNGYTF. CDR3 bases: TGTGCCAGCAGCTTAAATGCCGGGACCCCTAATGGCTACACCTTC.

This sequence joins TRBV20-1 and TRBJ1-6; 7 bases are shared with TRBD1. Germline CDR1 is DFQATT and CDR2 is SNEGSKA (reference sequence). The trim removed 6 bases at V and 4 bases at J, leaving 12 bases unmatched. The CDR3 spans 16 residues. CDR3 in DNA: TGCAGTGCCAACCTCGAACCGGGACAGTATAATTCACCCCTCCACTTT. It codes for CSANLEPGQYNSPLHF.

The chain has TRBV7-2 and TRBJ2-2; D is ambiguous. This CDR3 has 13 residues. Trimming removed 5 bases from V and 7 bases from J, with 11 bases in between. Germline loops: CDR1 SGHTA, CDR2 FQGNSA. CDR3 DNA sequence: TGTGCCAGCAGCCCGGACCTTAGCGGGGAGCTGTTTTTT. Translated, it gives CASSPDLSGELFF.

The rearrangement links TRBV4-3 to TRBJ2-7; D gene uncertain. CDR1 is LGHNA, CDR2 YSLEER, per germline. This CDR3 spans 15 amino acids. V lost 0 bases and J lost 0, with 9 bases in between. The CDR3 region has the DNA TGCGCCAGCAGCCAAGATATACTCAGCTCCTACGAGCAGTACTTC. This sequence encodes CASSQDILSSYEQYF.

This clonotype was counted a few times. The V and J genes are TRBV7-8 and TRBJ2-7; D ambiguous. Per germline, CDR1 SGHVS and CDR2 FQNEAQ. The CDR3 contains 13 residues. The V and J ends lost 6 bases and 1 base respectively, with 10 bases between them. Here the CDR3 DNA reads TGTGCCAGCAGGCACCACGGTTCCTACGAGCAGTACTTC. It is translated as CASRHHGSYEQYF.

The gene calls are TRBV5-5 and TRBJ1-1; no firm D call. Germline V gene sequence: CDR1 SGHKS, CDR2 YYEKEE (reference sequence). The CDR3 covers 12 residues. Trimming removed 5 bases from V and 1 base from J, with 6 bases in between. The CDR3 DNA follows: TGTGCCAGCAGAGGCTGGAACACTGAAGCTTTCTTT. As protein: CASRGWNTEAFF.

This clonotype was picked up a small number of times. The rearrangement joins TRBV5-4 to TRBJ2-7, with TRBD2 identical over 7 bases. Germline V gene sequence: CDR1 SGHNT, CDR2 YYREEE (reference sequence). CDR3 length: 12 residues. V lost 7 bases and J lost 0; bases outside the gene matches: 1. The CDR3 DNA reads TGTGCCAGCGGGGGGGACTCCTACGAGCAGTACTTC. This sequence encodes CASGGDSYEQYF. The variable domain in full, with the rest retrieved from reference TRBV5-4 and TRBJ2-7, is ETGVTQSPTHLIKTRGQQVTLRCSSQSGHNTVSWYQQALGQGPQFIFQYYREEENGRGNFPPRFSGLQFPNYSSELNVNALELDDSALYLCASGGDSYEQYFGPGTRLTVT.

This rearrangement joins TRBV5-1 to TRBJ2-7; maybe TRBD1 (6 bases). CDR3 length equals 12 residues. The germline V gene encodes CDR1 SGHRS and CDR2 YFSETQ. The germline V and J ends were trimmed by 4 bases and 5 bases, with 10 bases remaining between them. CDR3 protein: CASSHNRDEQYF. CDR3 nucleotide sequence: TGCGCCAGCAGCCATAACAGGGACGAGCAGTACTTC.

This clonotype was counted between two and nine times. The genes are TRBV14 and TRBJ1-1; tentative D call: TRBD1 (6 bases). CDR1 and CDR2 from the germline V gene are SGHDN and FVKESK. The CDR3 totals 14 residues. V lost 4 bases and J lost 5, with 14 bases in between. CDR3: CASSPYSGETEAFF. The CDR3 bases are TGTGCCAGCAGCCCGTACTCAGGGGAGACTGAAGCTTTCTTT. Based on the CDR3 plus reference TRBV14 and TRBJ1-1, the full variable domain is EAGVTQFPSHSVIEKGQTVTLRCDPISGHDNLYWYRRVMGKEIKFLLHFVKESKQDESGMPNNRFLAERTGGTYSTLKVQPAELEDSGVYFCASSPYSGETEAFFGQGTRLTVV.

This chain connects TRBV7-2 to TRBJ2-3, with D possibly matching TRBD1 (6 bases). The V and J ends lost 2 bases and 3 bases respectively, with 12 bases between them. Germline CDR1 is SGHTA and CDR2 is FQGNSA. This CDR3 is built from 15 residues. The CDR3 reads CASSLFPQGTDTQYF. For the CDR3, the DNA is TGTGCCAGCAGCTTATTTCCACAGGGAACAGATACGCAGTATTTT.

The rearrangement links TRBV12-3 or TRBV12-4 to TRBJ2-3; no firm D call. This CDR3 is 12 amino acids long. Trimming cost V 4 bases and J 14 bases, with 16 bases left between them. CDR3 DNA sequence: TGTGCCAGCAGTTCCGGGCCCACCGAGCTGTATTTT. This translates into CASSSGPTELYF.